This is a list of T cell receptor beta chains from one sample in a study of PD-1 blockade in mismatch repair-deficient tumors. Only in-frame clones appear in the TCRdb table, and some are missing; sequencing was by immunoSEQ multiplex PCR. The data hold some 49,000 clones, with approximately 80% observed a single time. Sequenced here: PBMCs, sampled before pembrolizumab treatment. The origin of the receptors is an adult with mismatch repair-deficient cancer. Both conserved end residues are part of each CDR3. D genes are given only for firm matches. Size is stated for part of the rows, as once, few or many counts, or as a class when the clone is expanded.

J gene: TRBJ2-2
clone size: .
D gene: .
V gene: TRBV6-6
CDR3 protein: CASSYSGPGGGELFF
CDR3 DNA: TGTGCCAGCAGTTACTCCGGCCCCGGAGGGGGGGAGCTGTTTTTT

J gene: TRBJ2-2
clone size: .
D gene: TRBD2
V gene: TRBV5-1
CDR3 protein: CATQTGTSGLTGELFF
CDR3 DNA: TGCGCCACCCAGACCGGGACTAGCGGGCTCACCGGGGAGCTGTTTTTT

J gene: TRBJ2-7
clone size: .
D gene: .
V gene: TRBV4-1
CDR3 protein: CASSHFRGEAPYEQYF
CDR3 DNA: TGCGCCAGCAGCCATTTCCGAGGGGAGGCTCCCTACGAGCAGTACTTC

J gene: TRBJ2-7
clone size: .
D gene: .
V gene: TRBV6-5
CDR3 protein: CASSRQVEMYEQYF
CDR3 DNA: TGTGCCAGCAGTAGACAGGTGGAGATGTACGAGCAGTACTTC

J gene: TRBJ2-7
clone size: .
D gene: TRBD2
V gene: TRBV6-5
CDR3 protein: CASSYSLTSGRNEQYF
CDR3 DNA: TGTGCCAGCAGTTACTCCCTGACTAGCGGGAGGAACGAGCAGTACTTC

J gene: TRBJ1-2
clone size: .
D gene: .
V gene: TRBV11-2
CDR3 protein: CASSLGLGGLMDGYTF
CDR3 DNA: TGTGCCAGCAGCTTAGGTCTGGGGGGCCTAATGGATGGCTACACCTTC

J gene: TRBJ1-3
clone size: .
D gene: TRBD1
V gene: TRBV30
CDR3 protein: CAWGTGQARNTIYF
CDR3 DNA: TGTGCCTGGGGGACAGGGCAGGCCCGGAACACCATATATTTT

J gene: TRBJ2-2
clone size: .
D gene: .
V gene: TRBV5-1
CDR3 protein: CATSLRGSNTGELFF
CDR3 DNA: TGCGCCACCTCTCTTAGGGGTTCGAACACCGGGGAGCTGTTTTTT

J gene: TRBJ1-5
clone size: .
D gene: .
V gene: TRBV19
CDR3 protein: CASAGPWARFGQPQHF
CDR3 DNA: TGTGCCAGTGCGGGCCCATGGGCCAGGTTCGGTCAGCCCCAGCATTTT

J gene: TRBJ2-7
clone size: .
D gene: TRBD2
V gene: TRBV11-1
CDR3 protein: CASSPGTNAYEQYF
CDR3 DNA: TGTGCCAGCAGTCCCGGGACTAACGCCTACGAGCAGTACTTC

J gene: TRBJ2-3
clone size: .
D gene: .
V gene: TRBV9
CDR3 protein: CASAVGGADTQYF
CDR3 DNA: TGTGCCAGCGCTGTGGGAGGAGCAGATACGCAGTATTTT

J gene: TRBJ2-7
clone size: .
D gene: .
V gene: TRBV9
CDR3 protein: CASSNLESYEQYF
CDR3 DNA: TGTGCCAGCAGCAATCTGGAATCCTACGAGCAGTACTTC

J gene: TRBJ2-7
clone size: .
D gene: .
V gene: TRBV18
CDR3 protein: CASSPGHGYEQYF
CDR3 DNA: TGTGCCAGCTCACCGGGGCATGGCTACGAGCAGTACTTC

J gene: TRBJ2-5
clone size: once
D gene: TRBD2
V gene: TRBV7-8
CDR3 protein: CASSLGGLAGAVEETQYF
CDR3 DNA: TGTGCCAGCAGCTTAGGCGGGCTAGCGGGAGCCGTCGAAGAGACCCAGTACTTC

J gene: TRBJ2-5
clone size: .
D gene: .
V gene: TRBV7-2
CDR3 protein: CASSFGQPIIQETQYF
CDR3 DNA: TGTGCCAGCAGCTTTGGACAGCCTATAATCCAAGAGACCCAGTACTTC

J gene: TRBJ2-7
clone size: .
D gene: TRBD2
V gene: TRBV7-2
CDR3 protein: CASSLASGIRYEQYF
CDR3 DNA: TGTGCCAGCAGCTTAGCAAGCGGGATCCGCTACGAGCAGTACTTC

J gene: TRBJ1-3
clone size: .
D gene: .
V gene: TRBV19
CDR3 protein: CASSISWSSGNTIYF
CDR3 DNA: TGTGCCAGTAGTATTTCTTGGAGCTCTGGAAACACCATATATTTT

J gene: TRBJ1-2
clone size: .
D gene: .
V gene: TRBV30
CDR3 protein: CAWSVMGDGGYTF
CDR3 DNA: TGTGCCTGGAGTGTAATGGGCGATGGGGGCTACACCTTC

J gene: TRBJ1-1
clone size: once
D gene: .
V gene: TRBV7-3
CDR3 protein: CASSPGIFTEAFF
CDR3 DNA: TGTGCCAGCAGCCCCGGGATTTTCACTGAAGCTTTCTTT

J gene: TRBJ2-1
clone size: .
D gene: TRBD2
V gene: TRBV11-3
CDR3 protein: CASSLVAGVGGEQFF
CDR3 DNA: TGTGCCAGCAGCTTAGTAGCGGGAGTGGGTGGCGAGCAGTTCTTC

J gene: TRBJ1-5
clone size: .
D gene: .
V gene: TRBV19
CDR3 protein: CASNRRGGVPQHF
CDR3 DNA: TGTGCCAGTAATCGACGGGGGGGAGTACCCCAGCATTTT

J gene: TRBJ1-1
clone size: few
D gene: TRBD1
V gene: TRBV5-1
CDR3 protein: CASSSTGVGTEAFF
CDR3 DNA: TGCGCCAGCAGCTCGACAGGGGTGGGCACTGAAGCTTTCTTT

J gene: TRBJ1-1
clone size: .
D gene: .
V gene: TRBV7-9
CDR3 protein: CASSLSNTEAFF
CDR3 DNA: TGTGCCAGCAGCTTATCGAACACTGAAGCTTTCTTT

J gene: TRBJ2-7
clone size: .
D gene: .
V gene: TRBV11-2
CDR3 protein: CASSSWTENNSYEQYF
CDR3 DNA: TGTGCCAGCAGCTCTTGGACAGAAAATAACTCCTACGAGCAGTACTTC

J gene: TRBJ2-2
clone size: .
D gene: .
V gene: TRBV11-3
CDR3 protein: CASSLEALWDLGTGELFF
CDR3 DNA: TGTGCCAGCAGCTTAGAAGCCCTATGGGATCTAGGAACCGGGGAGCTGTTTTTT

J gene: TRBJ2-1
clone size: .
D gene: .
V gene: TRBV7-2
CDR3 protein: CASASGSYNEQFF
CDR3 DNA: TGTGCCAGTGCGTCGGGGAGTTACAATGAGCAGTTCTTC

J gene: TRBJ1-1
clone size: .
D gene: .
V gene: TRBV18
CDR3 protein: CASSPPGVRDTEAFF
CDR3 DNA: TGTGCCAGCTCACCCCCCGGGGTAAGAGACACTGAAGCTTTCTTT

J gene: TRBJ2-1
clone size: .
D gene: TRBD2
V gene: TRBV6-1
CDR3 protein: CASSVTSGMSSYNEQFF
CDR3 DNA: TGTGCCAGCAGTGTAACTAGCGGAATGAGCTCCTACAATGAGCAGTTCTTC

J gene: TRBJ1-5
clone size: .
D gene: .
V gene: TRBV5-3
CDR3 protein: CARSPGRGGTRLPQHF
CDR3 DNA: TGTGCCAGAAGCCCCGGGCGCGGGGGTACTCGTCTGCCCCAGCATTTT

J gene: TRBJ2-7
clone size: once
D gene: TRBD2
V gene: TRBV7-6
CDR3 protein: CASSMRTSGIYEQYF
CDR3 DNA: TGTGCCAGCAGCATGCGGACTAGCGGGATATACGAGCAGTACTTC

J gene: TRBJ1-4
clone size: .
D gene: .
V gene: TRBV5-5
CDR3 protein: CASSLDGANNEKLFF
CDR3 DNA: TGTGCCAGCAGCTTGGATGGGGCGAATAATGAAAAACTGTTTTTT

J gene: TRBJ1-1
clone size: .
D gene: .
V gene: TRBV14
CDR3 protein: CASSLEYTEAFF
CDR3 DNA: TGTGCCAGCAGCCTGGAGTACACTGAAGCTTTCTTT

J gene: TRBJ1-1
clone size: once
D gene: .
V gene: TRBV28
CDR3 protein: CASSPHSGANTEAFF
CDR3 DNA: TGTGCCAGCAGTCCGCATTCGGGGGCTAACACTGAAGCTTTCTTT

J gene: TRBJ1-1
clone size: .
D gene: .
V gene: TRBV7-9
CDR3 protein: CASSLARGEAFF
CDR3 DNA: TGTGCCAGCAGCTTAGCCCGGGGTGAAGCTTTCTTT

J gene: TRBJ2-7
clone size: .
D gene: TRBD2
V gene: TRBV7-9
CDR3 protein: CASSPTRLAESSYEQYF
CDR3 DNA: TGTGCCAGCAGCCCGACCCGACTAGCGGAGAGCTCCTACGAGCAGTACTTC

J gene: TRBJ1-1
clone size: few
D gene: .
V gene: TRBV5-6
CDR3 protein: CASSLRQLMNTEAFF
CDR3 DNA: TGTGCCAGCAGCTTGAGACAGCTCATGAACACTGAAGCTTTCTTT

J gene: TRBJ2-2
clone size: .
D gene: .
V gene: TRBV19
CDR3 protein: CASSRGASTGELFF
CDR3 DNA: TGTGCCAGTAGTAGGGGGGCTAGCACCGGGGAGCTGTTTTTT

J gene: TRBJ2-1
clone size: few
D gene: TRBD1
V gene: TRBV10-3
CDR3 protein: CAISEDRGPGNEQFF
CDR3 DNA: TGTGCCATCAGTGAGGACAGGGGGCCCGGGAATGAGCAGTTCTTC

J gene: TRBJ2-2
clone size: .
D gene: .
V gene: TRBV11-3
CDR3 protein: CASSFTRSTGELFF
CDR3 DNA: TGTGCCAGCAGCTTTACTAGAAGCACCGGGGAGCTGTTTTTT

J gene: TRBJ2-1
clone size: .
D gene: TRBD2
V gene: TRBV7-3
CDR3 protein: CASSQGSSGRTEQFF
CDR3 DNA: TGTGCCAGCAGCCAGGGGAGTAGCGGGAGGACTGAGCAGTTCTTC

J gene: TRBJ1-2
clone size: .
D gene: .
V gene: TRBV6-1
CDR3 protein: CASSEALGANGYTF
CDR3 DNA: TGTGCCAGCAGTGAAGCGCTCGGGGCAAATGGCTACACCTTC

J gene: TRBJ1-4
clone size: .
D gene: TRBD1
V gene: TRBV5-4
CDR3 protein: CASSYTGGVEKLFF
CDR3 DNA: TGTGCCAGCAGCTACACAGGGGGCGTTGAAAAACTGTTTTTT

J gene: TRBJ1-1
clone size: once
D gene: .
V gene: TRBV5-1
CDR3 protein: CASSLVGGGTEAFF
CDR3 DNA: TGCGCCAGCAGCTTGGTTGGGGGGGGGACTGAAGCTTTCTTT

J gene: TRBJ1-5
clone size: .
D gene: TRBD1
V gene: TRBV6-6
CDR3 protein: CASSYSPGQAQFQHF
CDR3 DNA: TGTGCCAGCAGTTACTCTCCAGGACAGGCACAATTCCAGCATTTT

J gene: TRBJ2-1
clone size: .
D gene: .
V gene: TRBV7-2
CDR3 protein: CASSFPGYNEQFF
CDR3 DNA: TGTGCCAGCAGCTTCCCCGGATACAATGAGCAGTTCTTC

J gene: TRBJ2-1
clone size: .
D gene: TRBD2
V gene: TRBV18
CDR3 protein: CASSPVGAGGPANEQFF
CDR3 DNA: TGTGCCAGCTCACCAGTGGGAGCGGGAGGGCCCGCCAATGAGCAGTTCTTC

J gene: TRBJ2-1
clone size: .
D gene: .
V gene: TRBV9
CDR3 protein: CASSVGQGSSYNEQFF
CDR3 DNA: TGTGCCAGCAGCGTAGGCCAGGGCAGCTCCTACAATGAGCAGTTCTTC

J gene: TRBJ1-5
clone size: .
D gene: .
V gene: TRBV15
CDR3 protein: CATSRDSSTINQPQHF
CDR3 DNA: TGTGCCACCAGCAGAGACAGTTCGACGATCAATCAGCCCCAGCATTTT

J gene: TRBJ2-7
clone size: .
D gene: .
V gene: TRBV6-1
CDR3 protein: CASSEGFPAAKSYEQYF
CDR3 DNA: TGTGCCAGCAGTGAAGGTTTTCCGGCAGCCAAGTCCTACGAGCAGTACTTC

J gene: TRBJ2-7
clone size: .
D gene: TRBD2
V gene: TRBV28
CDR3 protein: CASSRPPGLAGRHEQYF
CDR3 DNA: TGTGCCAGCAGCCGCCCACCGGGACTAGCGGGACGGCACGAGCAGTACTTC

J gene: TRBJ1-5
clone size: .
D gene: .
V gene: TRBV10-3
CDR3 protein: CATGMGGNQPQHF
CDR3 DNA: TGTGCCACAGGGATGGGGGGCAATCAGCCCCAGCATTTT

J gene: TRBJ2-5
clone size: .
D gene: TRBD2
V gene: TRBV11-1
CDR3 protein: CASSWASGQETQYF
CDR3 DNA: TGTGCCAGCAGCTGGGCTAGCGGCCAAGAGACCCAGTACTTC

J gene: TRBJ2-2
clone size: .
D gene: .
V gene: TRBV5-1
CDR3 protein: CASSSSGTANTGELFF
CDR3 DNA: TGCGCCAGCAGCTCCTCCGGGACGGCAAACACCGGGGAGCTGTTTTTT

J gene: TRBJ2-7
clone size: .
D gene: .
V gene: TRBV27
CDR3 protein: CASSLSNVEREQYF
CDR3 DNA: TGTGCCAGCAGTTTATCGAATGTCGAGCGCGAGCAGTACTTC

J gene: TRBJ2-5
clone size: few
D gene: .
V gene: TRBV7-9
CDR3 protein: CASSTHWASDQETQYF
CDR3 DNA: TGTGCCAGCAGCACACACTGGGCTAGCGACCAAGAGACCCAGTACTTC

J gene: TRBJ2-1
clone size: .
D gene: TRBD2
V gene: TRBV7-2
CDR3 protein: CASRIAGARNEQFF
CDR3 DNA: TGTGCCAGCAGGATAGCGGGAGCACGCAATGAGCAGTTCTTC